The rows below give T cell receptor beta chains drawn from one sample of a study of low-dose radiotherapy and immunotherapy resistance in tumors. TCRdb itself ran the reads through MiXCR, one entry per CDR3 protein. The sample holds roughly 100,000 distinct CDR3 sequences, about 20% seen once. The specimen comprised PBMCs, sampled after low-dose radiotherapy plus immunotherapy. These receptors were taken from a female donor with ovarian cancer. CDR3s include the opening cysteine and the closing phenylalanine or tryptophan. Clone size appears in some rows only: once, few, many, or a class for an expanded clone.

j_call,v_call,clone_size,cdr3_aa
TRBJ1-2,TRBV29-1,many,CSVEGSGQGPGYTF
TRBJ2-3,TRBV20-1,many,CSAAGTSAFTDTQYF
TRBJ1-2,TRBV7-2,many,CASSPPRGVSIYGYTF
TRBJ2-7,TRBV7-9,many,CASSPPDRGYEQYF
TRBJ2-1,TRBV11-3,few,CASSFRGNEQFF
TRBJ2-5,TRBV9,many,CASSQGAGGETQYF
TRBJ1-6,TRBV20-1,many,CSASRGYRGNSPLHF
TRBJ1-2,TRBV28,many,CASSLVGGRGEGYTF
TRBJ2-2,TRBV24-1,few,CATSPYLSGELFF
TRBJ1-4,TRBV2,NA,CASRMTARNEKLFF
TRBJ2-5,TRBV19,many,CASSTGLQGGETQYF
TRBJ1-2,TRBV6-2/TRBV6-3,many,CASSYRDRAYNYGYTF
TRBJ1-2,TRBV5-1,many,CASSLERRTGTDGYTF
TRBJ2-3,TRBV11-2,many,CASSLSGGGASTDTQYF
TRBJ1-5,TRBV12-3/TRBV12-4,many,CASRGTVGYSNQPQHF
TRBJ2-3,TRBV12-3/TRBV12-4,many,CASTEQQSTDTQYF
TRBJ1-1,TRBV5-8,many,CASSRALGEAFF
TRBJ2-7,TRBV7-9,many,CASSSRQAPYEQYF
TRBJ1-5,TRBV7-9,many,CASSFEGGGPQHF
TRBJ1-3,TRBV23-1,NA,CASSQSESSISGGNTIYF
TRBJ1-4,TRBV28,many,CASSIRTGGIRNEKLFF
TRBJ1-3,TRBV19,many,CASTGTDSGNTIYF
TRBJ2-2,TRBV5-4,many,CASSPLVGVNTGELFF
TRBJ2-1,TRBV20-1,many,CSARKTQKGNEQFF
TRBJ2-5,TRBV6-6,many,CASSYRVGADESQETQYF
TRBJ1-2,TRBV7-2,many,CASSPDSVRDGYTF
TRBJ2-7,TRBV20-1,NA,CSASSGGNYEQYF
TRBJ2-1,TRBV11-2,many,CASSYIGAGSHEQFF
TRBJ1-4,TRBV4-1,many,CASSHLNMGFATNEKLFF
TRBJ1-1,TRBV27,many,CASSELMNTEAFF
TRBJ2-3,TRBV13,many,CASSPRASGGAGDTQYF
TRBJ1-5,TRBV6-1,NA,CASRWTGDQPQHF
TRBJ2-6,TRBV20-1,many,CSARSSAGSGANVLTF
TRBJ2-1,TRBV28,NA,CASSFRDPNEQFF
TRBJ2-2,TRBV7-3,many,CASRDSHNTGELFF
TRBJ1-2,TRBV30,NA,CAWSMGGGYTF
TRBJ2-1,TRBV5-1,NA,CASSLALGFPYNEQFF
TRBJ2-5,TRBV4-1,many,CASSLRGQQETQYF
TRBJ2-4,TRBV3-1,many,CASSPPPSGTDIQYF
TRBJ2-1,TRBV7-2,many,CASSLALLRQGENEQFF
TRBJ1-1,TRBV6-2/TRBV6-3,many,CAARRDTEAFF
TRBJ2-6,TRBV27,NA,CASSFLGQGATPGANVLTF
TRBJ2-1,TRBV6-6,many,CASSRRDRGLNEQFF
TRBJ1-4,TRBV5-1,few,CASSLTATNEKLFF
TRBJ1-2,TRBV28,many,CASNPGQGYGYTF
TRBJ1-1,TRBV7-6,few,CASSLSLGSSTEAFF
TRBJ2-3,TRBV29-1,many,CSVVGGGTDTQYF
TRBJ2-7,TRBV9,many,CASSVARWGEQYF
TRBJ2-1,TRBV10-3,many,CAIRVGQGDEQFF
TRBJ2-5,TRBV28,many,CASNQRGRQETQYF
TRBJ2-7,TRBV11-3,many,CASSLHLSPDSGYEQYF
TRBJ2-1,TRBV12-3/TRBV12-4,NA,CASSHASGRYNEQFF
TRBJ2-7,TRBV23-1,many,CASSQSGSAAGAHEQYF
TRBJ2-7,TRBV9,many,CASSPQSGGMNSYEQYF
TRBJ2-2,TRBV12-3/TRBV12-4,many,CASSLANTGELFF
TRBJ2-2,TRBV7-9,many,CASSFSRMIGGGELFF
TRBJ2-7,TRBV6-6,many,CASSYPPGQGISYEQYF
TRBJ2-2,TRBV12-3/TRBV12-4,many,CASSPVTGGKSGELFF
TRBJ1-1,TRBV11-2,many,CASSLSRDTEAFF
TRBJ2-2,TRBV29-1,many,CSALGWRGETGELFF